This TCR beta chain was profiled in a study of T-cell memory formation after mild COVID-19. The V end was cut by 2 bases, the J end by 10 bases, with 5 bases between. This CDR3 region has 10 residues. This clonotype has only a few counts. The antigen remains undetermined. Constant-segment primers and 5'RACE yielded cDNA libraries for TCR alpha and TCR beta, each carrying sample barcodes and UMIs. TCRdb processed the 5' RACE reads anew with MiXCR; each CDR3 protein has one entry. Of a few hundred thousand distinct CDR3 sequences in the sample, roughly 24% are singletons; the top ten hold roughly 8.7%. Findings and limits, study-wide: In second-wave clones peaking day 37, SARS-CoV-2 specificity remained unconfirmed. Contracting clones from day 15 to 85 showed balanced CD4/CD8; later expanders favored CD4+. Some clones that responded turned up in pre-infection memory, which suggests that cross-reactive memory joined in.

The sequence was obtained from an adult woman who had mild COVID-19 (a few samples of this study predate the infection). Cell type and time point are not known. The rearrangement uses TRBV12-3 or TRBV12-4 and TRBJ1-1; D perhaps matches TRBD1 (5 bases). Sequenced: PBMCs or a T cell subset sorted from them (not recorded which). The CDR3 DNA follows: TGTGCCAGCAGTTTAAGGGGAGCTTTCTTT. Amino acid sequence: CASSLRGAFF.